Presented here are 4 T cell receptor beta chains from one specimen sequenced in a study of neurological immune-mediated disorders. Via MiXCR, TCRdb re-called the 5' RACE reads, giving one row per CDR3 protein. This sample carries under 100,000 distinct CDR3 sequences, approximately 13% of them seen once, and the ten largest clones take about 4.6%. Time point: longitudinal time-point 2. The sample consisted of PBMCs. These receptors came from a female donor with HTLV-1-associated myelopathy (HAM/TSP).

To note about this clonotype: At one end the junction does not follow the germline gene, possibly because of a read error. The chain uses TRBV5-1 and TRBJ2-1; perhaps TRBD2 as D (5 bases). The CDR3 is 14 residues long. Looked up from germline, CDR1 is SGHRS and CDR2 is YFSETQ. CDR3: CASSDPAGGNEQFF. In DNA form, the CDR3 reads TGCGCCAGCAGCGACCCCGCGGGTGGGAATGAGCAGTTCTTT.

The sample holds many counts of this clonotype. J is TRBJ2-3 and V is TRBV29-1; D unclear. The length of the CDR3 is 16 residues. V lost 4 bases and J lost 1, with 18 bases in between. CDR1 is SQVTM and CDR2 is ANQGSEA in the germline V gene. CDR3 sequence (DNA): TGCAGCGTTGTGGTAGGCAGTCGACCCCGCACAGATACGCAGTATTTT. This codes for CSVVVGSRPRTDTQYF.

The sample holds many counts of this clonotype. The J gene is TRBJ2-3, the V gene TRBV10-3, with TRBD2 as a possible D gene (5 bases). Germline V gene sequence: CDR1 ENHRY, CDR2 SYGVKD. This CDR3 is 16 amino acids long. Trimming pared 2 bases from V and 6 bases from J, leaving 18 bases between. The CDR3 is CAISEAGADRADTQYF. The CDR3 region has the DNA TGTGCCATCAGTGAGGCGGGTGCGGACCGAGCGGATACGCAGTATTTT.

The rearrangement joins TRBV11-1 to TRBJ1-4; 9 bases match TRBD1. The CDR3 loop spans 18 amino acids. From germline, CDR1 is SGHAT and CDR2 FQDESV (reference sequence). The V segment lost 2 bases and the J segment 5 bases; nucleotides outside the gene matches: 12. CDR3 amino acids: CASSLSIGGGTGNEKLFF. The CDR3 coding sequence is TGTGCCAGCAGCTTAAGCATCGGAGGAGGGACAGGGAATGAAAAACTGTTTTTT.